This paragraph covers one T cell receptor beta chain sequence. Noted treatment: roughly 18 received Ad26.COV2.S at low or high dose, single or two shots; 5 received placebo; per-sample allocation not given. Vaccine and placebo recipients were sampled on day 63 after the first injection. The data are from a study of Ad26.COV2.S vaccination and SARS-CoV-2 variants. Turning to the study itself: Donor allocation was to the COV1001 Ad26.COV2.S trial arm.

Trimming took 7 bases from V and 4 from J, leaving 16 bases between them. Germline CDR1 reads LNHDA; CDR2 reads SQIVND (reference sequence). CDR3 length equals 15 residues. Method: immunoSEQ multiplex PCR; TCRdb's copy keeps in-frame clones and lacks some. Of 440,000 or so clones in the sample, 70% to 90% were seen once. The source of this sequence is a person between 18 and 65 years old who received the Ad26.COV2.S COVID-19 vaccine or a placebo. This sequence joins TRBV19 and TRBJ2-2; tentatively, D is TRBD2 (5 bases). The specimen was peripheral blood, collected in a trial of Ad26.COV2.S vaccine versus placebo. The CDR3 sequence is CASKGDPLITGELFF. In DNA form, the CDR3 reads TGTGCCAGTAAGGGAGATCCTCTTATCACCGGGGAGCTGTTTTTT.